The rows below give T cell receptor beta chains drawn from one sample of a study of blood T cell repertoires in COVID-19. Libraries were prepared by immunoSEQ multiplex PCR; TCRdb keeps only in-frame clonotypes and omits some of them. The sample yields about 170,000 clones, approximately 79% seen once. Sequencing was carried out using PBMCs or T cells enriched from blood (not recorded which). These receptors all come from a woman aged 70 to 79 in a cohort exposed to, infected with or recovered from COVID-19 (not recorded which). The CDR3 runs from the conserved cysteine through the conserved F or W. D genes are given only for firm matches. Rows may omit the clone size; those that give it use once, few, many or a size class.

size,D,V,J,CDR3,DNA
.,.,TRBV27,TRBJ2-7,CASRQGRFYEQYF,TGTGCCAGCAGGCAGGGGCGCTTTTACGAGCAGTACTTC
few,.,TRBV2,TRBJ2-5,CASSLLTGRETQYF,TGTGCCAGCAGCCTACTGACAGGGAGGGAGACCCAGTACTTC
.,.,TRBV1,TRBJ1-2,CTSSQDGKFGGDRLGYTF,TGCACCAGCAGCCAAGATGGGAAGTTCGGAGGGGACAGGCTGGGCTACACCTTC
.,TRBD1,TRBV2,TRBJ1-6,CASSGRTGDSPLHF,TGTGCCAGCAGTGGACGGACAGGGGATTCACCCCTCCACTTT
.,.,TRBV3-1/TRBV3-2,TRBJ2-1,CASSHRTFYNEQFF,TGTGCCAGCAGCCACCGGACATTCTACAATGAGCAGTTCTTC
.,.,TRBV28,TRBJ1-2,CASSLYGIGYTF,TGTGCCAGCAGTTTGTACGGTATTGGCTACACCTTC
.,TRBD2,TRBV5-1,TRBJ2-3,CASSLGLAGTRTDTQYF,TGCGCCAGCAGCTTGGGTCTAGCGGGAACGCGTACAGATACGCAGTATTTT
.,.,TRBV27,TRBJ2-1,CASSHRSAYNEQFF,TGTGCCAGCAGCCACAGGTCCGCCTACAATGAGCAGTTCTTC
few,.,TRBV6-2/TRBV6-3,TRBJ1-1,CASSPARDMNTEAFF,TGTGCCAGCAGTCCCGCGAGGGACATGAACACTGAAGCTTTCTTT
once,TRBD1,TRBV7-9,TRBJ1-1,CASSSRGRGTEAFF,TGTGCCAGCAGCTCCAGGGGGCGCGGGACTGAAGCTTTCTTT
.,.,TRBV24-1,TRBJ2-3,CATMRDGGTDTQYF,TGTGCCACCATGCGGGATGGTGGTACAGATACGCAGTATTTT
.,TRBD2,TRBV18,TRBJ2-6,CASSPSRLASGANVLTF,TGTGCCAGCTCACCTTCGAGACTAGCATCCGGGGCCAACGTCCTGACTTTC
.,.,TRBV4-3,TRBJ2-3,CASSLFSAGSTDTQYF,TGCGCCAGCAGCCTCTTTTCTGCGGGTAGCACAGATACGCAGTATTTT
.,TRBD2,TRBV7-7,TRBJ2-5,CASSLGLAGGQETQYF,TGTGCTAGCAGCTTAGGACTAGCGGGAGGACAAGAGACCCAGTACTTC
.,.,TRBV5-6,TRBJ1-5,CASSLGVNQPQHF,TGTGCCAGCAGCTTAGGGGTTAATCAGCCCCAGCATTTT
.,TRBD1,TRBV11-2,TRBJ2-5,CASSPNPNRGETQYF,TGTGCCAGCAGCCCCAACCCCAACAGGGGGGAGACCCAGTACTTC
.,.,TRBV25-1,TRBJ2-7,CASSEEGSGTYEQYF,TGTGCCAGCAGTGAAGAAGGTAGCGGAACCTACGAGCAGTACTTC
.,TRBD1,TRBV5-4,TRBJ2-3,CASSLSTGPSTDTQYF,TGTGCCAGCAGCCTATCGACAGGGCCCAGCACAGATACGCAGTATTTT
once,.,TRBV7-6,TRBJ1-1,CASSLTRNTEAFF,TGTGCCAGCAGCCTCACACGGAACACTGAAGCTTTCTTT
few,.,TRBV11-3,TRBJ2-5,CASSLDLLQETQYF,TGTGCCAGCAGCTTGGACTTGCTCCAAGAGACCCAGTACTTC
.,.,TRBV5-1,TRBJ2-5,CASSLLPDQETQYF,TGCGCCAGCAGCTTGTTGCCAGACCAAGAGACCCAGTACTTC
.,TRBD2,TRBV11-1,TRBJ2-5,CASSPSGQETQYF,TGTGCCAGCAGTCCTAGCGGACAAGAGACCCAGTACTTC
few,.,TRBV11-3,TRBJ2-3,CASSYRFTDTQYF,TGTGCCAGCAGCTACAGATTCACAGATACGCAGTATTTT
.,.,TRBV9,TRBJ2-7,CASSAREWSYEQYF,TGTGCCAGCAGCGCTCGGGAGTGGTCCTACGAGCAGTACTTC
.,TRBD1,TRBV27,TRBJ1-2,CASSPGQGRGTYGYTF,TGTGCCAGCAGCCCAGGACAGGGGCGAGGAACCTATGGCTACACCTTC
.,.,TRBV9,TRBJ2-7,CASSVEDTGEAFYEQYF,TGTGCCAGCAGCGTAGAAGATACGGGGGAGGCCTTTTACGAGCAGTACTTC
.,.,TRBV7-8,TRBJ2-7,CASSLDAGTYEQYF,TGTGCCAGCAGCTTAGACGCGGGAACCTACGAGCAGTACTTC
.,TRBD2,TRBV6-9,TRBJ2-5,CASSYSVAGGWETQYF,TGTGCCAGCAGTTATTCAGTAGCGGGAGGGTGGGAGACCCAGTACTTC
.,.,TRBV2,TRBJ1-6,CASSEAQLRSSPLHF,TGTGCCAGCAGTGAAGCGCAACTTAGGAGTTCACCCCTCCACTTT
.,.,TRBV7-9,TRBJ2-2,CASKTLPGSNTGELFF,TGTGCCAGCAAAACATTACCAGGGTCTAACACCGGGGAGCTGTTTTTT
few,TRBD1,TRBV30,TRBJ1-1,CACLTGTGLVGEAFF,TGTGCCTGCTTAACCGGGACAGGCCTAGTAGGGGAAGCTTTCTTT
.,.,TRBV7-2,TRBJ1-5,CASSLGGGKLLPQHF,TGTGCCAGCAGCTTAGGGGGCGGGAAGCTTCTTCCCCAGCATTTT
.,TRBD1,TRBV7-2,TRBJ1-2,CASSLARGDYGYTF,TGTGCCAGCAGCTTAGCCAGGGGGGACTATGGCTACACCTTC
.,TRBD2,TRBV9,TRBJ2-2,CASSFVAGAQTGELFF,TGTGCCAGCAGCTTCGTAGCGGGAGCTCAAACCGGGGAGCTGTTTTTT
.,TRBD2,TRBV27,TRBJ2-7,CASSLTGGPSLYEQYF,TGTGCCAGCAGTTTGACGGGAGGGCCTTCTCTGTACGAGCAGTACTTC
.,.,TRBV28,TRBJ1-1,CASSSPGGNTEAFF,TGTGCCAGCAGTTCACCGGGGGGGAACACTGAAGCTTTCTTT
.,TRBD2,TRBV6-5,TRBJ2-7,CASSYSPTSVNYEQYF,TGTGCCAGCAGTTACTCCCCGACTAGCGTAAACTACGAGCAGTACTTC
.,TRBD1,TRBV7-3,TRBJ2-1,CASSLNRGPYNEQFF,TGTGCCAGCAGCTTAAACAGGGGGCCCTACAATGAGCAGTTCTTC
.,.,TRBV7-3,TRBJ2-7,CASSRGGGGSYEQYF,TGTGCCAGCAGCCGGGGTGGAGGAGGTTCCTACGAGCAGTACTTC
.,TRBD1,TRBV5-1,TRBJ1-4,CASRSTGGVFEKLFF,TGCGCCAGCAGATCGACAGGGGGCGTCTTTGAAAAACTGTTTTTT